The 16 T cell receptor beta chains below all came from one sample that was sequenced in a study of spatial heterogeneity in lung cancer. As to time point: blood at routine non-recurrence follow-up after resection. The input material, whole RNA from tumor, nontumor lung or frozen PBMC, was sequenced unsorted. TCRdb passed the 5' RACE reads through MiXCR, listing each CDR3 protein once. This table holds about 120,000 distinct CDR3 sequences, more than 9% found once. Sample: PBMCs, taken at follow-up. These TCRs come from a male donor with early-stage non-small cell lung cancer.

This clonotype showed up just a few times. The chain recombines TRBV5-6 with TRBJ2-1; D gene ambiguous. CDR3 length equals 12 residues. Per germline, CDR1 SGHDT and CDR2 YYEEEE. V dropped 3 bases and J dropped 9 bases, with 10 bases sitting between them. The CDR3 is CASSSLLGEQFF. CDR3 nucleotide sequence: TGTGCCAGCAGCTCCCTTTTGGGTGAGCAGTTCTTC.

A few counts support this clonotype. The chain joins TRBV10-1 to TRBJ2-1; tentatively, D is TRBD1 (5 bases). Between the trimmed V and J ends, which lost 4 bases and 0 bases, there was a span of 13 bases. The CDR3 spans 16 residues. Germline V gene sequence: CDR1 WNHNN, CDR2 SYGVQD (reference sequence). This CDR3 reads CASSVPGKSSYNEQFF. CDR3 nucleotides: TGCGCCAGCAGTGTCCCAGGGAAAAGCTCCTACAATGAGCAGTTCTTC.

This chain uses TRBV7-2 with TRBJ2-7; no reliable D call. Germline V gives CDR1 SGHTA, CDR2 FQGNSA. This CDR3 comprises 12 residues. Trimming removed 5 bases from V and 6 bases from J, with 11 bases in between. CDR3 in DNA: TGTGCCAGCAGCCAAGAGCTCGGCGAGCAGTACTTC. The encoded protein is CASSQELGEQYF.

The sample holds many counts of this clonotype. The DNA of the CDR3 is TGTGCCAGCATAAGCTTTCTACGGCGGGGGCGGTCCACGGGATGGTTCTTC. The encoded protein is CASISFLRRGRSTGWFF. V and J are TRBV27 and TRBJ2-1, with TRBD2 as a possible D gene (7 bases). The CDR3 sequence is 17 residues long. Germline assignment: CDR1 MNHEY and CDR2 SMNVEV (reference sequence). V lost 7 bases to trimming and J lost 15 bases, with 34 bases between them.

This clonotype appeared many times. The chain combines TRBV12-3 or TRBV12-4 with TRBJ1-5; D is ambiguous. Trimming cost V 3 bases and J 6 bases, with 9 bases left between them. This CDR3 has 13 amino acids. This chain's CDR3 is CASSFKVSQPQHF. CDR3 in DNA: TGTGCCAGCAGTTTCAAGGTCTCTCAGCCCCAGCATTTT.

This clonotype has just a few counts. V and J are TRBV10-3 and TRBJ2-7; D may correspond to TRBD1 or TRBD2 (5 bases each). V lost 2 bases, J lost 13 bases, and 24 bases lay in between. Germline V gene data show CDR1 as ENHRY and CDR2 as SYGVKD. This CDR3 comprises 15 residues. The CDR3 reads CAISETNGTGYFFYF. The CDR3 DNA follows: TGTGCCATCAGTGAGACAAACGGGACGGGATATTTTTTCTACTTC.

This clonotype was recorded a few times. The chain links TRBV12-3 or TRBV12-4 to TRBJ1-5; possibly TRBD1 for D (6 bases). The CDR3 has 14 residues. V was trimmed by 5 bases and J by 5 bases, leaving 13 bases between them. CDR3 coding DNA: TGTGCCAGCAGTCCTACCAGGGGTGATCAGCCCCAGCATTTT. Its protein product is CASSPTRGDQPQHF.

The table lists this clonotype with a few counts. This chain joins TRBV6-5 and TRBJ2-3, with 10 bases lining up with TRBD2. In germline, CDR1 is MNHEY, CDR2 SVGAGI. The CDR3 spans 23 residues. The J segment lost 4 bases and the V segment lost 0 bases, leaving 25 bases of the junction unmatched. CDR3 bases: TGTGCCAGCAGTTACTCCAAGGTTAGACCTGGACAGGGACGTACTAGCGGGGCAGATACGCAGTATTTT. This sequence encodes CASSYSKVRPGQGRTSGADTQYF.

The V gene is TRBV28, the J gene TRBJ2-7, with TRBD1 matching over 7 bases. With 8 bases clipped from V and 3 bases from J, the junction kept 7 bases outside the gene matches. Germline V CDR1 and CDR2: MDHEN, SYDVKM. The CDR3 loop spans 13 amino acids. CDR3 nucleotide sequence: TGTGCCAGCGTTGGACAGGCCGGCTACGAGCAGTACTTC. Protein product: CASVGQAGYEQYF.

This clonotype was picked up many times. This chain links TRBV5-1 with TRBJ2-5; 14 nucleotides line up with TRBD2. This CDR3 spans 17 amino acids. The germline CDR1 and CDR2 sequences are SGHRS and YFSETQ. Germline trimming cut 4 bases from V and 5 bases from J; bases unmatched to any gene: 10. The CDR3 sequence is CASSGGTSGGRTETQYF. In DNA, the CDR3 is TGCGCCAGCAGCGGTGGGACTAGCGGGGGACGGACGGAGACCCAGTACTTC.

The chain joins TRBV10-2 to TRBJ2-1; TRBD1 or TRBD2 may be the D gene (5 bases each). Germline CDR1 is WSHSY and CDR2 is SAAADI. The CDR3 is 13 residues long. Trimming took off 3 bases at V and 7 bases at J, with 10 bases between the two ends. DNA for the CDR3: TGCGCCAGCAGTGAATTTTGGGGGAATGAGCAGTTCTTC. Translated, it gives CASSEFWGNEQFF.

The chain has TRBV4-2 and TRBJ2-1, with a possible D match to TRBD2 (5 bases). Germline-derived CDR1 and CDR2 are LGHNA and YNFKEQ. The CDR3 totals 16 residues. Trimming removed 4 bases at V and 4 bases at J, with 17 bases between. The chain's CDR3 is CASSPRRLRGYNEQFF. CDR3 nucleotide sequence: TGTGCCAGCAGCCCCAGGAGGCTTCGCGGGTACAATGAGCAGTTCTTC.

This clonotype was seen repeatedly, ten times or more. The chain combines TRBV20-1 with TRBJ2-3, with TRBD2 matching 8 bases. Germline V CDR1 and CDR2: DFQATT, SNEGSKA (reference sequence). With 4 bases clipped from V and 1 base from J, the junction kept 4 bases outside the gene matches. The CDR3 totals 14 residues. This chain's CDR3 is CSAIVRGGTDTQYF. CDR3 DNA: TGCAGTGCTATCGTGCGGGGGGGCACAGATACGCAGTATTTT.

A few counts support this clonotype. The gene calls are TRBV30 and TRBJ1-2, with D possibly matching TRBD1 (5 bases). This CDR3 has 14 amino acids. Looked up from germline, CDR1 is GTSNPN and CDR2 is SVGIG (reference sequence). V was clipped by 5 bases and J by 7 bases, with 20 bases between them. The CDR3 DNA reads TGTGCCTGGGAGACGGGGCCTCAAGGCTCTGGCTACACCTTC. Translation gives CAWETGPQGSGYTF.

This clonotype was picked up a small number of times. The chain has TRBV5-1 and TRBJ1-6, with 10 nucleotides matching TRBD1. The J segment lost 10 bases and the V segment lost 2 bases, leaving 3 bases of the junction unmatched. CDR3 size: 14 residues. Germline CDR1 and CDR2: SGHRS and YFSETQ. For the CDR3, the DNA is TGCGCCAGCAGCTTCGGACAGGGGGAGTCACCCCTCCACTTT. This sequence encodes CASSFGQGESPLHF. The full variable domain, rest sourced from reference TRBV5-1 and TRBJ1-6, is KAGVTQTPRYLIKTRGQQVTLSCSPISGHRSVSWYQQTPGQGLQFLFEYFSETQRNKGNFPGRFSGRQFSNSRSEMNVSTLELGDSALYLCASSFGQGESPLHFGNGTRLTVT.

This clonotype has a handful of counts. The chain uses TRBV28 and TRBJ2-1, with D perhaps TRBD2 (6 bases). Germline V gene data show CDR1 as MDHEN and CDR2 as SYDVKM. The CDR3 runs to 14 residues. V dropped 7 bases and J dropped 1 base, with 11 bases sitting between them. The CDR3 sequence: CASKAGSSYNEQFF. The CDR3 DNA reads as TGTGCCAGCAAGGCGGGGTCGTCCTACAATGAGCAGTTCTTC.